Shown below are 23 T cell receptor beta chains from a single sample sequenced in a study of T cell repertoires in cytomegalovirus infection. These receptors' targets are unknown. TCRdb reprocessed the reads via MiXCR and lists one record per CDR3 protein. The top ten clones hold over 10% of a sample with about 830,000 distinct CDR3 sequences, over 25% of them seen once. The input for sequencing was cultured CD8+ T cells from PBMCs, taken from culture after CMV antigen stimulation. The source is a human donor in good health (CMV status not recorded). Some clones in this sample may be carry-over from other donors' samples.

As concerns this clonotype: The junction shows a germline mismatch at one end, possibly a read error. V gene TRBV11-3 combines with J gene TRBJ2-1; D gene unclear. From germline, CDR1 is SGHNT and CDR2 YENEEA. The CDR3 sequence is 12 residues long. The CDR3 DNA follows: TGTGCCGGCAGCCCTTCAGACAATGAGCAGTTCTTC. It encodes CAGSPSDNEQFF.

The gene calls are TRBV7-9 and TRBJ2-3; D remains unclear. V lost 0 bases and J 2 bases, leaving 9 bases between the germline ends. Germline V gives CDR1 SEHNR, CDR2 FQNEAQ (reference sequence). The CDR3 totals 15 residues. The CDR3 nucleotides read TGTGCCAGCAGCTTAGCTCGCCGATTCACAGATACGCAGTATTTT. Encoded protein: CASSLARRFTDTQYF.

The sample holds many counts of this clonotype. The chain combines TRBV7-9 with TRBJ1-1, with TRBD1 as a possible D gene (6 bases). The CDR3 runs 15 residues. Deletions cut 10 bases from V and 0 bases from J, with 18 bases between. CDR1 SEHNR and CDR2 FQNEAQ come from the germline V gene (reference sequence). DNA for the CDR3: TGTGCCACCAGAGCGGACAGTCAGATGAACACTGAAGCTTTCTTT. It is translated as CATRADSQMNTEAFF.

The rearrangement joins TRBV15 to TRBJ1-2; D is unresolved. CDR1 is LNHNV, CDR2 YYDKDF, per germline (reference sequence). This CDR3 has 15 amino acids. Trimming removed 0 bases from V and 3 bases from J, with 11 bases in between. The CDR3 loop reads CATSRDLGLDYGYTF. The DNA of the CDR3 is TGTGCCACCAGCAGAGATCTAGGGCTCGACTATGGCTACACCTTC.

There are a few counts of this clonotype. The chain couples TRBV12-3 or TRBV12-4 to TRBJ2-5; tentatively, D is TRBD1 (6 bases). The CDR3 loop spans 15 amino acids. V was shortened by 2 bases and J by 1 base, with 11 bases between the two germline ends. Here the CDR3 DNA reads TGTGCCAGCAGTTTAATCGGACAGACCCAAGAGACCCAGTACTTC. This encodes CASSLIGQTQETQYF.

This clonotype was seen only a few times. This chain connects TRBV6-1 to TRBJ2-3, with 9 bases aligning to TRBD2. Germline lookup yields CDR1 MNHNS and CDR2 SASEGT. The CDR3 is 13 amino acids. V lost 6 bases and J lost 6; bases outside the gene matches: 4. The CDR3 DNA sequence: TGTGCCAGCAGGGCGGGGGGGCTGGATACGCAGTATTTT. Translating it yields CASRAGGLDTQYF.

The rearrangement joins TRBV9 to TRBJ2-1; TRBD1 or TRBD2 may be the D gene (6 bases each). This CDR3 is 22 amino acids long. CDR1 and CDR2 (germline): SGDLS, YYNGEE. V was trimmed by 4 bases and J by 8 bases, leaving 40 bases between them. CDR3 region: CASSPPPGAGRIINPLSHEQFF. In DNA form, the CDR3 reads TGTGCCAGCAGCCCCCCCCCAGGGGCAGGGAGGATCATAAACCCTCTCAGTCATGAGCAGTTCTTC.

The chain combines TRBV7-9 with TRBJ2-7; possible D gene TRBD1, 5 bases. Germline V gene sequence: CDR1 SEHNR, CDR2 FQNEAQ (reference sequence). The V gene lost 4 bases and the J gene lost 3 bases, with 13 bases spanning the gap. The CDR3 has 14 amino acids. The CDR3 DNA reads as TGTGCCAGCAGCTCCAACAGGAAGGTCTACGAGCAGTACTTC. Protein sequence: CASSSNRKVYEQYF.

This rearrangement joins TRBV27 to TRBJ2-5; TRBD1 matches at 8 bases. Germline V gene data show CDR1 as MNHEY and CDR2 as SMNVEV (reference sequence). V lost 3 bases, J lost 2 bases, and 5 bases stayed unmatched. CDR3 length: 15 amino acids. The CDR3, as DNA: TGTGCCAGCAGTTTGACAGGGGATGGGCAAGAGACCCAGTACTTC. Translation: CASSLTGDGQETQYF.

The CDR3 protein is CASSWGAVTEAFF. The CDR3 nucleotides are TGTGCCAGCAGCTGGGGTGCGGTGACTGAAGCTTTCTTT. V is TRBV7-9 and J is TRBJ1-1; D gene ambiguous. This CDR3 is 13 amino acids long. Trimming pared 4 bases from V and 5 bases from J, leaving 11 bases between. Per the germline V gene, CDR1 is SEHNR and CDR2 is FQNEAQ (reference sequence). The variable domain in full, with the rest retrieved from reference TRBV7-9 and TRBJ1-1, is DTGVSQNPRHKITKRGQNVTFRCDPISEHNRLYWYRQTLGQGPEFLTYFQNEAQLEKSRLLSDRFSAERPKGSFSTLEIQRTEQGDSAMYLCASSWGAVTEAFFGQGTRLTVV.

For this clonotype: An end of the junction differs from the germline gene, which may be a read error. The genes are TRBV6-1 and TRBJ2-5, with TRBD2 matching 10 bases. The CDR3 runs 20 residues. Per the germline V gene, CDR1 is MNHNS and CDR2 is SASEGT. The CDR3 nucleotides read TGTGCCAGCAGTCCATACAACTTAGTGATCCAGCGGGGGGGTCAAGCGACCCAGTACTTC. Translating gives CASSPYNLVIQRGGQATQYF.

V and J are TRBV4-1 and TRBJ2-5; D ambiguous. V was trimmed by 0 bases and J by 5 bases, leaving 16 bases between them. Germline CDR1 reads MGHRA; CDR2 reads YSYEKL. CDR3 length equals 16 residues. In nucleotides, the CDR3 is TGCGCCAGCAGCCAAGATATGAGCGAGATCAGGGAGACCCAGTACTTC. Protein: CASSQDMSEIRETQYF.

This clonotype was seen at least ten times. This sequence joins TRBV7-2 and TRBJ2-1; TRBD2 agrees at 7 bases. This CDR3 region has 14 residues. Germline-derived CDR1 and CDR2 are SGHTA and FQGNSA. V shed 4 bases, J shed 5 bases, and the junction held 5 bases outside the gene matches. The DNA for the CDR3 is TGTGCCAGCAGCTCCTATGGGGGGGACAATGAGCAGTTCTTC. Translation: CASSSYGGDNEQFF.

In its sample, this clonotype was seen a few times. J is TRBJ2-7 and V is TRBV7-6, with D unresolved. Germline V gene data show CDR1 as SGHVS and CDR2 as FNYEAQ. CDR3 length: 14 amino acids. Trimming took 5 bases from V and 2 from J, leaving 13 bases between them. This CDR3 reads CASSLTDNTYEQYF. CDR3 DNA sequence: TGTGCCAGCAGCCTAACCGACAATACCTACGAGCAGTACTTC.

This clonotype was picked up a small number of times. The V gene is TRBV12-5, the J gene TRBJ2-4; a weak D match, TRBD1 (6 bases). V lost 3 bases and J lost 8, with 14 bases in between. The germline V gene has CDR1 LGHNT and CDR2 FRNRAP. This CDR3 has 14 residues. The CDR3, as DNA: TGTGCTAGTGGTTTTGGGGGCGTTAGCGACATTCAGTACTTC. This codes for CASGFGGVSDIQYF.

This clonotype was seen a handful of times. The rearrangement links TRBV6-6 to TRBJ2-1, with 10 nucleotides matching TRBD2. In germline, CDR1 is MNHNY, CDR2 SVGAGI (reference sequence). This CDR3 contains 16 residues. V was pared by 2 bases and J by 6 bases, with 7 bases of the junction left unmatched. CDR3: CASSYRASGGVNEQFF. In DNA, the CDR3 is TGTGCCAGCAGTTACAGGGCTAGCGGGGGTGTCAATGAGCAGTTCTTC.

The chain carries TRBV2 and TRBJ2-7, with D perhaps matching TRBD1 (7 bases). Germline V CDR1 and CDR2: SNHLY, FYNNEI. The length of the CDR3 is 14 residues. Deletions cut 9 bases from V and 0 bases from J, with 15 bases between. The CDR3 here is CARGGQESSYEQYF. The DNA of the CDR3 is TGTGCCAGGGGAGGACAGGAAAGCTCCTACGAGCAGTACTTC.

This clonotype was seen more than once but under ten times. This chain links TRBV7-8 with TRBJ2-1, with TRBD2 identical over 8 bases. Germline CDR1 and CDR2: SGHVS and FQNEAQ. The CDR3 covers 16 residues. With 4 bases clipped from V and 8 bases from J, the junction kept 13 bases outside the gene matches. The CDR3 sequence is CASSSSRSGGGDEQFF. CDR3 DNA sequence: TGTGCCAGCAGCTCAAGTAGGAGCGGGGGTGGCGATGAGCAGTTCTTC.

As DNA, the CDR3 is TGTGCCAGCAGCGCGCAGGGATCCCAGCATTTT. Translating it yields CASSAQGSQHF. The chain has TRBV7-4 and TRBJ1-5; a weak D match, TRBD1 (5 bases). Germline CDR1 SGHVT, CDR2 SQSDAQ. V was cut by 5 bases and J by 11 bases, with 10 bases left in between. This CDR3 comprises 11 residues.

The chain couples TRBV7-6 to TRBJ2-7, with D perhaps being TRBD1 or TRBD2 (5 bases each). V was shortened by 5 bases and J by 6 bases, with 17 bases between the two germline ends. This CDR3 contains 14 residues. Germline CDR1 SGHVS, CDR2 FNYEAQ. The CDR3 nucleotides read TGTGCCAGCAGCCCGTTGATTGGGGGAAGCGAGCAGTACGTC. Protein sequence: CASSPLIGGSEQYV.

V gene TRBV5-5 combines with J gene TRBJ2-7; either TRBD1 or TRBD2 may supply D (5 bases each). Trimming removed 0 bases at V and 4 bases at J, with 14 bases between. CDR1 is SGHKS and CDR2 is YYEKEE in the germline V gene (reference sequence). The CDR3 contains 15 residues. The CDR3 here is CASSLVYGGEYEQYF. The CDR3 nucleotides are TGTGCCAGCAGCTTGGTTTATGGGGGAGAATACGAGCAGTACTTC.

The CDR3, as DNA: TGCGCCAGCAGCCAAGATGCACAGGGTGATTCACCCCTCCACTTT. As protein: CASSQDAQGDSPLHF. The chain is built from TRBV4-1 and TRBJ1-6; TRBD1 might be the D (6 bases). The CDR3 length is 15 residues. Germline V gives CDR1 MGHRA, CDR2 YSYEKL. V was clipped by 0 bases and J by 8 bases, with 11 bases between them.

This chain links TRBV29-1 with TRBJ1-5; D is perhaps TRBD1 (5 bases). The CDR3 contains 13 residues. Germline V gene data show CDR1 as SQVTM and CDR2 as ANQGSEA. With 6 bases removed from V and 0 bases from J, the gap between germline ends came to 9 bases. The CDR3 DNA reads as TGCAGCGTCCGGGGGGATAGCAATCAGCCCCAGCATTTT. Its protein is CSVRGDSNQPQHF. The complete variable domain, with remaining parts taken from reference TRBV29-1 and TRBJ1-5, reads SAVISQKPSRDICQRGTSLTIQCQVDSQVTMMFWYRQQPGQSLTLIATANQGSEATYESGFVIDKFPISRPNLTFSTLTVSNMSPEDSSIYLCSVRGDSNQPQHFGDGTRLSIL.